The T cell receptor beta chain described here comes from a study of T cells after yellow fever vaccination. Study-wide results and limits: Researchers noted that a small share of clonotypes showed up in both CD4 and CD8 compartments.

Each CDR3 protein is one row after TCRdb ran MiXCR on the 5' RACE reads. The table records roughly 340,000 distinct CDR3 sequences, about 4% of them present only once. This clonotype was seen a handful of times. Its antigen remains unknown. Here the sequenced sample was PBMCs, taken 5 days after the yellow fever booster vaccination. The TCR sequence derives from a man aged 18 to 35 who received the YFV17D yellow fever vaccine.

The CDR3 here is CSARDLRGRRGYTF. CDR3 DNA sequence: TGCAGTGCTAGAGATCTCCGGGGGCGCCGTGGCTACACCTTC. This chain connects TRBV20-1 to TRBJ1-2; the D gene is possibly TRBD1 (6 bases). In germline, CDR1 is DFQATT, CDR2 SNEGSKA (reference sequence). Trimming removed 0 bases from V and 7 bases from J, with 15 bases in between. The CDR3 length is 14 residues.